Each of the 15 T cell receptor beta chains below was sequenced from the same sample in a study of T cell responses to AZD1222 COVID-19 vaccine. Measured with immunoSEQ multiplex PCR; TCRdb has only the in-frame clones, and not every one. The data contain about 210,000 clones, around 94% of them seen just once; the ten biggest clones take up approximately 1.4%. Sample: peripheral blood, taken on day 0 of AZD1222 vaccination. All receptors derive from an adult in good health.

CDR3 sequence: CASSLDGGRTRETQYF. CDR3 DNA: TGCGCCAGCAGCTTGGATGGGGGGCGGACGCGGGAGACCCAGTACTTC. The gene calls are TRBV5-1 and TRBJ2-5; D could derive from TRBD1 or TRBD2 (6 bases each). V lost 0 bases, J lost 5 bases, and 17 bases lay in between. The V gene's germline CDR1 is SGHRS and CDR2 YFSETQ. The CDR3 has 16 residues.

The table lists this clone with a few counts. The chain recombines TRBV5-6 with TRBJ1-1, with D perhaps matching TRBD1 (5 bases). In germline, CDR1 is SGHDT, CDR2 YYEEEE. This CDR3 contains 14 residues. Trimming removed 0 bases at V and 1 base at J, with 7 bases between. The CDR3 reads CASSLVDRNTEAFF. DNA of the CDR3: TGTGCCAGCAGCTTGGTCGACAGGAACACTGAAGCTTTCTTT. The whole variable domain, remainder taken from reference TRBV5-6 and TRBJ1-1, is DAGVTQSPTHLIKTRGQQVTLRCSPKSGHDTVSWYQQALGQGPQFIFQYYEEEERQRGNFPDRFSGHQFPNYSSELNVNALLLGDSALYLCASSLVDRNTEAFFGQGTRLTVV.

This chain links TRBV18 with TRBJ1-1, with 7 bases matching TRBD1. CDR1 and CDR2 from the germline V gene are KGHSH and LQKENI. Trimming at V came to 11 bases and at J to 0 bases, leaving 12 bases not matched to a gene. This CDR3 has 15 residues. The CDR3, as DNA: TGTGCCGCCTCCGGCTCAGGGGGGATGAACACTGAAGCTTTCTTT. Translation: CAASGSGGMNTEAFF.

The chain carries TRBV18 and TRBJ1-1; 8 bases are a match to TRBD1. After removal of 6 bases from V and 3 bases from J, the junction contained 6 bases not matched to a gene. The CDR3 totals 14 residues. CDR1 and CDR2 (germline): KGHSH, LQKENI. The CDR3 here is CASSPTGGDTEAFF. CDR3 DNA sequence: TGTGCCAGCTCCCCAACAGGGGGGGACACTGAAGCTTTCTTT.

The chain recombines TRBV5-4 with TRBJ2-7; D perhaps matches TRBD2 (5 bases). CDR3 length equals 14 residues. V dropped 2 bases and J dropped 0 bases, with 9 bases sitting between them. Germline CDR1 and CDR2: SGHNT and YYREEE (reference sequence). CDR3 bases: TGTGCCAGCAGCTTCTCGGGAAACTCCTACGAGCAGTACTTC. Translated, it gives CASSFSGNSYEQYF.

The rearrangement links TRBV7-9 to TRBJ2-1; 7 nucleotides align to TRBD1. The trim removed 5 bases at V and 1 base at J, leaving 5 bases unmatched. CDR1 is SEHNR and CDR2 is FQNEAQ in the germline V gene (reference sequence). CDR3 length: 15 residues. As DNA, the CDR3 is TGTGCCAGCAGCGAAGGGGACAGATCCTACAATGAGCAGTTCTTC. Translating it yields CASSEGDRSYNEQFF.

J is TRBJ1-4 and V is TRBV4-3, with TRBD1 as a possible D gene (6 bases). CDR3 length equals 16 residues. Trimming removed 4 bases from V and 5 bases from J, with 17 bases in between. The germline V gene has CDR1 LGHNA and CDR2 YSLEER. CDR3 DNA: TGCGCCAGCAGCCGGTCACCGGGGGCGAACAATGAAAAACTGTTTTTT. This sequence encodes CASSRSPGANNEKLFF.

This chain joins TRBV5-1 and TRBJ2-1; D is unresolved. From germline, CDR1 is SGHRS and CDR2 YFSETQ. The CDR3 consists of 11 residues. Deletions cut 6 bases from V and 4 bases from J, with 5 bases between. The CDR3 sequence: CASTQYNEQFF. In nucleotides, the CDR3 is TGCGCCAGCACCCAGTACAATGAGCAGTTCTTC.

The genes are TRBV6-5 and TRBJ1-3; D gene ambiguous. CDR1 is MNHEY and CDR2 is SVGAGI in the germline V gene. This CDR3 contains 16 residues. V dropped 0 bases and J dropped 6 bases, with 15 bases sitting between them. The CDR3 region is CASSYSSELRLNTIYF. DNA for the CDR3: TGTGCCAGCAGTTACTCGAGTGAGCTTAGGTTAAACACCATATATTTT.

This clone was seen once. The CDR3 loop reads CASRTSNQPQHF. The CDR3 DNA reads as TGTGCCAGCCGGACTAGCAATCAGCCCCAGCATTTT. The rearrangement joins TRBV19 to TRBJ1-5; no reliable D call. Trimming left V 9 bases short and J 0 bases short, with 6 bases between. The CDR3 covers 12 residues. CDR1 and CDR2 (germline): LNHDA, SQIVND (reference sequence).

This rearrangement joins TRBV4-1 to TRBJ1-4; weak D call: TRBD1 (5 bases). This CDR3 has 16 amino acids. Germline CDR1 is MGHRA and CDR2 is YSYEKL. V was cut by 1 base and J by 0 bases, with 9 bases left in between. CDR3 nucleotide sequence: TGCGCCAGCAGCCAAGGTACAGGACCAACTAATGAAAAACTGTTTTTT. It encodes CASSQGTGPTNEKLFF.

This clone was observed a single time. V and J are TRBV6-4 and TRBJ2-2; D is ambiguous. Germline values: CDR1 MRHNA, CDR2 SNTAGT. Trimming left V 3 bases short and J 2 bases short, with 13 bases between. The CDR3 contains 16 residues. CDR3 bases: TGTGCCAGCAGTGAAGGAAGACTTGTTAACACCGGGGAGCTGTTTTTT. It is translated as CASSEGRLVNTGELFF.

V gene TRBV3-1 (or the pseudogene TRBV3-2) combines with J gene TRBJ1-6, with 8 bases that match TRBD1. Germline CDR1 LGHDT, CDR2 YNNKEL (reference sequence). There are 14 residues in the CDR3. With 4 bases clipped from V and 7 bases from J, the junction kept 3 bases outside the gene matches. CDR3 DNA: TGTGCCAGCAGCCTCCGGGACAGGAATTCACCCCTCCACTTT. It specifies CASSLRDRNSPLHF.

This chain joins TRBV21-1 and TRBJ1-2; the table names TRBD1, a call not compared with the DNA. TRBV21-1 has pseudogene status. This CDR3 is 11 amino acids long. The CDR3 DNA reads TGTGCCAGCACTAAGGGGGACGGCTACACCTTC. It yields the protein CASTKGDGYTF.

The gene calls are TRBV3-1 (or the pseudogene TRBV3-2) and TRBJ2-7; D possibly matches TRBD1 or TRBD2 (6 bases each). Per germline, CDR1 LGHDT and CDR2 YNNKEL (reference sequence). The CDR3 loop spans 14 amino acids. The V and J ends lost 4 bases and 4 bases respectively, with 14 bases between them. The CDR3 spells CASSLGGYGYEQYF. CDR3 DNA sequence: TGTGCCAGCAGCCTGGGGGGCTACGGTTACGAGCAGTACTTC.